These 27 T cell receptor beta chains came from one sample sequenced in a study of technical replicates of blood from several donors. Assay: immunoSEQ multiplex PCR; the TCRdb copy retains only in-frame clones and omits some. The table lists approximately 85,000 clones, over 85% of them singletons. Material for sequencing was T cells isolated from PBMCs. The source is a human donor in good health.

The CDR3 is CASSNTGDSYGYTF. CDR3 DNA sequence: TGTGCCAGTAGTAATACAGGGGATTCTTATGGCTACACCTTC. The rearrangement joins TRBV19 to TRBJ1-2, with 7 bases matching TRBD1. CDR3 length: 14 residues. With V trimmed by 4 bases and J by 5 bases, 7 bases remained unmatched. Germline CDR1 LNHDA, CDR2 SQIVND (reference sequence).

The chain combines TRBV12-5 with TRBJ1-5; D is unclear. Per the germline V gene, CDR1 is LGHNT and CDR2 is FRNRAP. V dropped 0 bases and J dropped 5 bases, with 14 bases sitting between them. This CDR3 spans 16 amino acids. The CDR3 is CASGLVLGRNHQPQHF. The DNA for the CDR3 is TGTGCTAGTGGTTTGGTACTCGGCAGGAACCATCAGCCCCAGCATTTT. Full variable domain (rest looked up from reference TRBV12-5 and TRBJ1-5): DARVTQTPRHKVTEMGQEVTMRCQPILGHNTVFWYRQTMMQGLELLAYFRNRAPLDDSGMPKDRFSAEMPDATLATLKIQPSEPRDSAVYFCASGLVLGRNHQPQHFGDGTRLSIL.

The rearrangement links TRBV4-1 to TRBJ2-3, with TRBD2 matching over 15 bases. V trimming: 5 bases; J trimming: 3 bases; junction bases outside the gene matches: 12. Germline values: CDR1 MGHRA, CDR2 YSYEKL. CDR3 size: 19 residues. The DNA for the CDR3 is TGCGCCAGCAGCGAACAGATCGGGACTAGCGGGGGGAGTACAGATACGCAGTATTTT. Translated, it gives CASSEQIGTSGGSTDTQYF.

This sequence joins TRBV19 and TRBJ1-2; tentative D call: TRBD1 (6 bases). This CDR3 is 15 amino acids long. V lost 5 bases and J lost 2, with 15 bases in between. CDR1 and CDR2 from the germline V gene are LNHDA and SQIVND (reference sequence). CDR3 DNA sequence: TGTGCCAGTAGTGATCCTCGACAGGAGAACTATGGCTACACCTTC. Translating it yields CASSDPRQENYGYTF.

The chain couples TRBV5-5 to TRBJ2-7; TRBD2 aligns across 9 bases. The CDR3 consists of 15 residues. Germline V gene lookup returns CDR1 SGHKS and CDR2 YYEKEE (reference sequence). J was trimmed by 2 bases and V by 1 base; bases with no gene match: 4. CDR3 amino acids: CASSLSGGRAYEQYF. Here the CDR3 DNA reads TGTGCCAGCAGCTTGTCGGGCGGGAGGGCCTACGAGCAGTACTTC.

V and J are TRBV25-1 and TRBJ1-6, with D hard to call. From germline, CDR1 is MGHDK and CDR2 SYGVNS. Deletions cut 5 bases from V and 7 bases from J, with 12 bases between. The CDR3 length is 14 residues. Here the CDR3 reads CASSFGPSNSPLHF. CDR3 nucleotides: TGTGCCAGCAGTTTTGGGCCTTCCAATTCACCCCTCCACTTT.

V is TRBV2 and J is TRBJ2-7; perhaps TRBD2 as D (5 bases). The CDR3 sequence is 11 residues long. The V end was cut by 7 bases, the J end by 4 bases, with 8 bases between. From germline, CDR1 is SNHLY and CDR2 FYNNEI. This CDR3 is CASTGSYEQYF. The DNA of the CDR3 is TGTGCCAGCACGGGGAGTTACGAGCAGTACTTC.

The chain couples TRBV6-5 to TRBJ2-7; 9 bases align to TRBD2. With 0 bases clipped from V and 3 bases from J, the junction kept 3 bases outside the gene matches. The CDR3 covers 15 residues. Germline assignment: CDR1 MNHEY and CDR2 SVGAGI. This chain's CDR3 is CASSYSGGGGYEQYF. In DNA form, the CDR3 reads TGTGCCAGCAGTTACTCAGGCGGGGGGGGCTACGAGCAGTACTTC.

The sample holds one count of this clone. V gene TRBV5-4 combines with J gene TRBJ2-7, with TRBD2 matching over 13 bases. V trimming: 4 bases; J trimming: 6 bases; junction bases outside the gene matches: 7. Germline V CDR1 and CDR2: SGHNT, YYREEE (reference sequence). The length of the CDR3 is 15 residues. This CDR3 is CASSPTSGGAVEQYF. The CDR3 DNA is TGTGCCAGCAGCCCAACTAGCGGGGGGGCCGTCGAGCAGTACTTC.

The chain carries TRBV6-1 and TRBJ2-5, with TRBD1 matching over 12 bases. The ends lost 8 bases at V and 7 bases at J; junction bases unmatched: 8. CDR3 length equals 14 residues. Germline assignment: CDR1 MNHNS and CDR2 SASEGT. DNA for the CDR3: TGTGCCAGCTACCCGGGACAGGGGGCCGGGACCCAGTACTTC. This encodes CASYPGQGAGTQYF.

The chain couples TRBV11-2 to TRBJ2-7; a weak D match, TRBD2 (5 bases). The V end lost 1 base, the J end lost 0 bases, and 19 bases lay between the germline ends. Germline V gene lookup returns CDR1 SGHAT and CDR2 FQNNGV. The CDR3 runs to 18 residues. The CDR3 coding sequence is TGTGCCAGCAGCTTAGTCGTCGCCCGCGGGTATCCCTCCTACGAGCAGTACTTC. Protein product: CASSLVVARGYPSYEQYF.

The chain uses TRBV27 and TRBJ2-1; D is ambiguous. The CDR3 length is 13 residues. Germline-derived CDR1 and CDR2 are MNHEY and SMNVEV (reference sequence). Trimming took off 3 bases at V and 3 bases at J, with 6 bases between the two ends. CDR3 in amino acids: CASSLGSYNEQFF. The CDR3 bases are TGTGCCAGCAGTTTGGGCAGCTACAATGAGCAGTTCTTC.

The chain links TRBV7-9 to TRBJ1-2, with 10 bases matching TRBD1. The CDR3 consists of 15 residues. Germline CDR1 is SEHNR and CDR2 is FQNEAQ (reference sequence). Trimming cost V 3 bases and J 6 bases; bases outside gene matches: 7. CDR3 in amino acids: CASSFGSTGGDGYTF. CDR3 DNA: TGTGCCAGCAGCTTCGGCTCGACAGGGGGCGATGGCTACACCTTC.

The rearrangement links TRBV7-9 to TRBJ2-7; 8 bases match TRBD1. CDR1 is SEHNR and CDR2 is FQNEAQ in the germline V gene (reference sequence). This CDR3 comprises 15 residues. The V gene end was trimmed by 5 bases and the J gene end by 2 bases; junction bases not matched to a gene: 8. The CDR3: CASSETGAGAYEQYF. DNA of the CDR3: TGTGCCAGCAGCGAGACAGGGGCGGGCGCCTACGAGCAGTACTTC.

The chain joins TRBV6-5 to TRBJ2-3; D remains ambiguous. The CDR3 sequence is 16 residues long. Germline values: CDR1 MNHEY, CDR2 SVGAGI. Trimming removed 2 bases at V and 4 bases at J, with 16 bases between. CDR3 coding DNA: TGTGCCAGCAGTTACGCGGCAGATTTGTCCGCAGATACGCAGTATTTT. Translated: CASSYAADLSADTQYF.

The chain employs TRBV18 and TRBJ1-1; 8 bases fit TRBD1. CDR3 length equals 14 residues. The V gene end was trimmed by 4 bases and the J gene end by 2 bases; junction bases not matched to a gene: 3. Germline CDR1 KGHSH, CDR2 LQKENI. The CDR3 loop is CASSRDRTNTEAFF. Written as DNA, the CDR3 is TGTGCCAGCTCACGGGACAGGACAAACACTGAAGCTTTCTTT.

The rearrangement joins TRBV27 to TRBJ1-1, with D tentatively TRBD1 (5 bases). Germline V gives CDR1 MNHEY, CDR2 SMNVEV (reference sequence). Trimming pared 2 bases from V and 1 base from J, leaving 11 bases between. This CDR3 comprises 15 residues. The CDR3 loop is CASSLGAGQNTEAFF. The CDR3 DNA reads TGTGCCAGCAGTTTAGGGGCAGGGCAGAACACTGAAGCTTTCTTT.

The chain links TRBV30 to TRBJ2-7; TRBD1 matches 7 bases. Trimming at V came to 1 base and at J to 3 bases, leaving 6 bases not matched to a gene. The length of the CDR3 is 14 residues. CDR1 is GTSNPN, CDR2 SVGIG, per germline (reference sequence). CDR3 bases: TGTGCCTGGAGTGAGGACAGGACAGTCTACGAGCAGTACTTC. Translation gives CAWSEDRTVYEQYF.

Only one count was recorded for this clone. The gene calls are TRBV19 and TRBJ1-2; the match to TRBD1 covers 8 bases. The germline gives CDR1 LNHDA, CDR2 SQIVND (reference sequence). This CDR3 spans 16 amino acids. V trimming: 7 bases; J trimming: 4 bases; junction bases outside the gene matches: 14. CDR3 sequence (DNA): TGTGCCAGTACCCCGAGGACAGGGCCCTCGGGCTATGGCTACACCTTC. This encodes CASTPRTGPSGYGYTF.

The chain recombines TRBV27 with TRBJ2-5; D ambiguous. Germline CDR1 MNHEY, CDR2 SMNVEV (reference sequence). Trimming took off 5 bases at V and 12 bases at J, with 7 bases between the two ends. The CDR3 extends over 9 amino acids. For the CDR3, the DNA is TGTGCCAGCAGTCCACCGGAGTACTTC. It translates to CASSPPEYF.

The chain carries TRBV15 and TRBJ1-5; TRBD1 matches 9 bases. Germline trimming cut 8 bases from V and 8 bases from J; bases unmatched to any gene: 10. Germline V gene data show CDR1 as LNHNV and CDR2 as YYDKDF (reference sequence). The CDR3 is 14 amino acids. CDR3: CATRPGQGREPQHF. The DNA for the CDR3 is TGTGCCACCCGCCCGGGACAGGGTCGCGAGCCCCAGCATTTT.

This clone was seen ten or more times. J is TRBJ1-2 and V is TRBV9; TRBD1 might be the D (5 bases). From germline, CDR1 is SGDLS and CDR2 YYNGEE. The germline V and J ends were trimmed by 4 bases and 1 base, with 14 bases remaining between them. This CDR3 contains 15 residues. The CDR3 is CASSSLGGYNYGYTF. In nucleotides, the CDR3 is TGTGCCAGCAGCTCCCTGGGGGGGTATAACTATGGCTACACCTTC. Full variable domain (outside the CDR3, taken from reference TRBV9 and TRBJ1-2): DSGVTQTPKHLITATGQRVTLRCSPRSGDLSVYWYQQSLDQGLQFLIQYYNGEERAKGNILERFSAQQFPDLHSELNLSSLELGDSALYFCASSSLGGYNYGYTFGSGTRLTVV.

The chain links TRBV5-1 to TRBJ1-6; 11 positions agree with TRBD1. Germline V CDR1 and CDR2: SGHRS, YFSETQ. CDR3 length: 15 residues. The J segment lost 8 bases and the V segment lost 0 bases, leaving 1 base of the junction unmatched. CDR3 in amino acids: CASSLGTGGDSPLHF. CDR3 nucleotides: TGCGCCAGCAGCTTGGGGACAGGGGGCGATTCACCCCTCCACTTT.

The V call is TRBV7-2, the J call TRBJ2-7, with 13 bases aligning to TRBD2. Germline V gives CDR1 SGHTA, CDR2 FQGNSA. This CDR3 is built from 15 residues. With V trimmed by 5 bases and J by 3 bases, 4 bases remained unmatched. In nucleotides, the CDR3 is TGTGCCAGCAGCATAGGGACTAGCGGGAACTACGAGCAGTACTTC. It yields the protein CASSIGTSGNYEQYF.

The rearrangement links TRBV29-1 to TRBJ1-1, with a tentative D call TRBD1 (5 bases). This CDR3 comprises 18 residues. Germline V gives CDR1 SQVTM, CDR2 ANQGSEA. V was pared by 8 bases and J by 0 bases, with 28 bases between. CDR3 protein: CSSYRALSTATMNTEAFF. CDR3 coding DNA: TGCAGCAGTTATAGAGCCCTGTCGACAGCCACCATGAACACTGAAGCTTTCTTT.

This chain joins TRBV11-3 and TRBJ2-7; 7 nucleotides line up with TRBD1. The V segment lost 5 bases and the J segment 1 base; nucleotides outside the gene matches: 5. The CDR3 totals 14 residues. In germline, CDR1 is SGHNT, CDR2 YENEEA. The CDR3 nucleotides are TGTGCCAGCAGCATTTCACAGGGGTCCTACGAGCAGTACTTC. Its translation is CASSISQGSYEQYF.

The chain employs TRBV4-1 and TRBJ2-1; a possible D gene is TRBD2 (6 bases). With 0 bases removed from V and 0 bases from J, the gap between germline ends came to 6 bases. There are 15 residues in the CDR3. Germline V gene sequence: CDR1 MGHRA, CDR2 YSYEKL. The CDR3 is CASSQEGGSYNEQFF. The DNA of the CDR3 is TGCGCCAGCAGCCAAGAGGGGGGCTCCTACAATGAGCAGTTCTTC.